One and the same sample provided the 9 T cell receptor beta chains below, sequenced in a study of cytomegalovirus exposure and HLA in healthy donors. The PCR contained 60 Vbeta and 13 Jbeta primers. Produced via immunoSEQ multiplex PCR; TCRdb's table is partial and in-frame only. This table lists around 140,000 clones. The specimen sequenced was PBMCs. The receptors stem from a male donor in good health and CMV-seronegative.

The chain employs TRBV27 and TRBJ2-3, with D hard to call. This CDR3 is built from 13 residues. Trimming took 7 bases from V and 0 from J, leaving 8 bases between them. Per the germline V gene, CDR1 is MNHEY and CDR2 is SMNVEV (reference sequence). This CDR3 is CASMTRSTDTQYF. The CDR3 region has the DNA TGTGCCAGCATGACTCGAAGCACAGATACGCAGTATTTT.

CDR3 DNA sequence: TGTGCCAGCAGCGTAGACTGGGACAGGGCGAATGAAAAACTGTTTTTT. It yields the protein CASSVDWDRANEKLFF. The chain recombines TRBV9 with TRBJ1-4; 9 bases are a match to TRBD1. The CDR3 covers 16 residues. Trimming took 0 bases from V and 5 from J; bases not matched to a gene: 5. Germline loops: CDR1 SGDLS, CDR2 YYNGEE.

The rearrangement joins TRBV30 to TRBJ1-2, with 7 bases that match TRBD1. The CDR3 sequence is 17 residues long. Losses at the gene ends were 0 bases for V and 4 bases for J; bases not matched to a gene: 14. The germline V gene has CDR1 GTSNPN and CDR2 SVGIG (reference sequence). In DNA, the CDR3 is TGTGCCTGGAGTGTACCCCCAACAGGGGAGATGCGCTATGGCTACACCTTC. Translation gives CAWSVPPTGEMRYGYTF.

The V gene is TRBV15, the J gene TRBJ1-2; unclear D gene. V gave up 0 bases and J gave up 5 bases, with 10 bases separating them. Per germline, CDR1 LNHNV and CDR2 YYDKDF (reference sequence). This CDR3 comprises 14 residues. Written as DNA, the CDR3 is TGTGCCACCAGCAGAGATCTAGGTGTTTATGGCTACACCTTC. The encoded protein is CATSRDLGVYGYTF.

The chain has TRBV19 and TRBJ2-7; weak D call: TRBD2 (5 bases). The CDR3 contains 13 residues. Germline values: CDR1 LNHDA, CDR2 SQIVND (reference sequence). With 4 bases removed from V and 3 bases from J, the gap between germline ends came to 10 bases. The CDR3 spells CASSSGLSYEQYF. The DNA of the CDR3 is TGTGCCAGTAGTAGCGGACTCAGCTACGAGCAGTACTTC.

For the CDR3, the DNA is TGTGCCAGTAGTATTCAGGGGGGCTTCCAAGAGACCCAGTACTTC. The encoded protein is CASSIQGGFQETQYF. The chain joins TRBV19 to TRBJ2-5; D may be TRBD1 (7 bases). The CDR3 contains 15 residues. CDR1 is LNHDA, CDR2 SQIVND, per germline (reference sequence). The ends were cut back, 3 bases at V and 1 base at J, with 12 bases in the middle.

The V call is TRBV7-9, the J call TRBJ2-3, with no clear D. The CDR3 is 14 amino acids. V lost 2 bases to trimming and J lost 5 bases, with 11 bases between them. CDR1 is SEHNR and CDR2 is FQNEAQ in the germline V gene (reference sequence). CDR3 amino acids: CASSLSTLGDTQYF. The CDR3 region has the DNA TGTGCCAGCAGCTTATCCACCCTCGGAGATACGCAGTATTTT.

The DNA for the CDR3 is TGTGCCAGCAGCCTATTAAGCTCCTATAATTCACCCCTCCACTTT. Translated, it gives CASSLLSSYNSPLHF. The J gene is TRBJ1-6, the V gene TRBV5-4; D ambiguous. The CDR3 covers 15 residues. V was clipped by 4 bases and J by 0 bases, with 8 bases between them. Germline V lookup: CDR1 SGHNT, CDR2 YYREEE (reference sequence).

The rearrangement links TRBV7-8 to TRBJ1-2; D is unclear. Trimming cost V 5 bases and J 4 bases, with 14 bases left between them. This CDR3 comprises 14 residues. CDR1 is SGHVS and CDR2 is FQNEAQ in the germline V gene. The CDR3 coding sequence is TGTGCCAGCAGCCTCCGTGGAGACCTCTATGGCTACACCTTC. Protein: CASSLRGDLYGYTF.